This T cell receptor (beta chain) was retrieved from a study of blood T cell repertoires in COVID-19. For the study at large: Spain, Italy and the United States supplied samples that represented acute and convalescent COVID-19. T cells, B-cell-depleted T cells, or PBMCs provided the cDNA or gDNA that served as material.

TCRdb's copy holds only in-frame clones and misses some; the assay was immunoSEQ multiplex PCR. The top ten clones hold about 1.7% of a sample with approximately 280,000 clones, around 87% of them seen once. CDR1 and CDR2 from the germline V gene are KGHSH and LQKENI. The junction had 5 bases not matched to a gene; V was cut back by 4 bases and J by 2 bases. The CDR3 is 15 amino acids. Self-reported history from a screening survey and questionnaire set each donor's cohort. Material for sequencing was PBMCs or T cells enriched from blood (not recorded which). The TCR comes from a woman between 18 and 29 years old with acute COVID-19. The chain uses TRBV18 and TRBJ2-7; 10 bases fit TRBD1. The CDR3 sequence: CASSHPGTGAYEQYF. The CDR3 bases are TGTGCCAGCTCACATCCCGGGACAGGGGCCTACGAGCAGTACTTC.